A selection of T cell receptor beta chains follows, all from one sample in a study of cytomegalovirus exposure and HLA in healthy donors. Produced via immunoSEQ multiplex PCR; TCRdb's table is partial and in-frame only. The sample carries more than 150,000 clones, more than 70% recorded once. The sample taken for sequencing was PBMCs. These receptors all stem from a boy aged 2 to 10 in good health and CMV-seronegative. Each CDR3 is given with its conserved first and last residue. A D gene is named only where the DNA matches it firmly. Only some rows state a clone size, as once, few, many or a class for expanded clones.

len	v_gene	abundance	d_gene	j_gene	CDR3aa	CDR3nt
14	TRBV18	.	.	TRBJ2-7	CASSPPSGRNEQYF	TGTGCCAGCTCACCACCGTCAGGAAGAAACGAGCAGTACTTC
14	TRBV5-1	.	TRBD1	TRBJ2-5	CASSSTRGLETQYF	TGCGCCAGCAGCAGCACCAGGGGGCTGGAGACCCAGTACTTC
15	TRBV4-2	few	.	TRBJ1-2	CASSQDLRGTYGYTF	TGTGCCAGCAGCCAAGATCTCAGGGGAACATATGGCTACACCTTC
14	TRBV2	.	TRBD1	TRBJ2-4	CASRPGQGLNIQYF	TGTGCCAGCAGGCCGGGACAGGGGCTAAACATTCAGTACTTC
15	TRBV11-2	once	TRBD2	TRBJ2-2	CASSFSGRFAGELFF	TGTGCCAGCAGCTTCAGCGGGAGGTTTGCCGGGGAGCTGTTTTTT
11	TRBV12-5	once	TRBD1	TRBJ2-1	CASALDRVRFF	TGTGCTAGTGCACTCGACAGGGTGAGGTTCTTC
18	TRBV4-1	.	.	TRBJ2-5	CASSQTPPRAEAFGTQYF	TGCGCCAGCAGCCAAACCCCCCCTCGGGCGGAGGCGTTTGGGACCCAGTACTTC
15	TRBV6-5	.	TRBD2	TRBJ2-4	CASSYSPSGKNIQYF	TGTGCCAGCAGTTACTCGCCTAGCGGTAAAAACATTCAGTACTTC
15	TRBV4-2	.	.	TRBJ1-5	CASSPEGTANQPQHF	TGTGCCAGCAGCCCAGAGGGGACTGCCAATCAGCCCCAGCATTTT
15	TRBV6-1	.	TRBD1	TRBJ2-2	CASSPETGGPGELFF	TGTGCCAGCAGCCCGGAGACAGGGGGACCCGGGGAGCTGTTTTTT
12	TRBV7-9	.	.	TRBJ2-3	CASRWGGDTQYF	TGTGCCAGCAGATGGGGCGGTGATACGCAGTATTTT
17	TRBV9	.	TRBD1	TRBJ1-3	CASSPRDRKLSGNTIYF	TGTGCCAGCAGCCCCCGGGACAGGAAACTCTCTGGAAACACCATATATTTT
14	TRBV5-1	.	.	TRBJ2-3	CASSLAVSTDTQYF	TGCGCCAGCAGCTTGGCCGTAAGCACAGATACGCAGTATTTT
16	TRBV6-5	.	TRBD1	TRBJ2-1	CASSYSTAGGYNEQFF	TGTGCCAGCAGTTACTCGACGGCAGGGGGTTACAATGAGCAGTTCTTC
16	TRBV19	.	TRBD2	TRBJ2-1	CASSSPSGRAWNEQFF	TGTGCCAGTAGTTCCCCTAGCGGGAGGGCGTGGAATGAGCAGTTCTTC
14	TRBV6-4	.	TRBD1	TRBJ1-1	CASRKTGANTEAFF	TGTGCCAGCAGAAAGACAGGGGCGAACACTGAAGCTTTCTTT
15	TRBV5-1	.	TRBD1	TRBJ2-4	CASSSLQGAQNIQYF	TGCGCCAGCAGCTCCTTGCAGGGGGCCCAAAACATTCAGTACTTC
15	TRBV7-9	.	.	TRBJ2-7	CASSSSRDIYYEQYF	TGTGCCAGCAGCTCTTCCCGGGACATTTACTACGAGCAGTACTTC
13	TRBV29-1	.	TRBD1	TRBJ1-1	CSGRQGAGTEAFF	TGCAGCGGCCGACAGGGGGCAGGCACTGAAGCTTTCTTT
13	TRBV4-1	.	.	TRBJ2-7	CASSQGNGYEQYF	TGCGCCAGCAGCCAAGGAAACGGTTACGAGCAGTACTTC
16	TRBV28	.	TRBD2	TRBJ2-7	CASSLDPSGSWYEQYF	TGTGCCAGCAGTTTAGACCCGAGCGGGAGTTGGTACGAGCAGTACTTC
16	TRBV5-1	.	TRBD2	TRBJ2-1	CASSVTAGGLENEQFF	TGCGCCAGCAGCGTCACCGCGGGAGGTCTGGAAAATGAGCAGTTCTTC
16	TRBV5-8	.	TRBD1	TRBJ1-1	CASSFDRGLGGTEAFF	TGTGCCAGCAGCTTTGACAGGGGGCTTGGGGGCACTGAAGCTTTCTTT
15	TRBV28	few	TRBD2	TRBJ2-7	CAISLAGGPPYEQYF	TGTGCCATCTCCTTAGCGGGAGGGCCGCCCTACGAGCAGTACTTC
12	TRBV30	.	.	TRBJ1-1	CAWTGMNTEAFF	TGTGCCTGGACAGGAATGAACACTGAAGCTTTCTTT
17	TRBV4-1	.	TRBD2	TRBJ2-5	CASSQEGRAGGGETQYF	TGCGCCAGCAGCCAAGAGGGCCGAGCGGGAGGTGGGGAGACCCAGTACTTC
16	TRBV4-1	.	TRBD1	TRBJ2-1	CASSAFLRDSNNEQFF	TGCGCCAGCAGCGCCTTCTTAAGGGACAGCAACAATGAGCAGTTCTTC